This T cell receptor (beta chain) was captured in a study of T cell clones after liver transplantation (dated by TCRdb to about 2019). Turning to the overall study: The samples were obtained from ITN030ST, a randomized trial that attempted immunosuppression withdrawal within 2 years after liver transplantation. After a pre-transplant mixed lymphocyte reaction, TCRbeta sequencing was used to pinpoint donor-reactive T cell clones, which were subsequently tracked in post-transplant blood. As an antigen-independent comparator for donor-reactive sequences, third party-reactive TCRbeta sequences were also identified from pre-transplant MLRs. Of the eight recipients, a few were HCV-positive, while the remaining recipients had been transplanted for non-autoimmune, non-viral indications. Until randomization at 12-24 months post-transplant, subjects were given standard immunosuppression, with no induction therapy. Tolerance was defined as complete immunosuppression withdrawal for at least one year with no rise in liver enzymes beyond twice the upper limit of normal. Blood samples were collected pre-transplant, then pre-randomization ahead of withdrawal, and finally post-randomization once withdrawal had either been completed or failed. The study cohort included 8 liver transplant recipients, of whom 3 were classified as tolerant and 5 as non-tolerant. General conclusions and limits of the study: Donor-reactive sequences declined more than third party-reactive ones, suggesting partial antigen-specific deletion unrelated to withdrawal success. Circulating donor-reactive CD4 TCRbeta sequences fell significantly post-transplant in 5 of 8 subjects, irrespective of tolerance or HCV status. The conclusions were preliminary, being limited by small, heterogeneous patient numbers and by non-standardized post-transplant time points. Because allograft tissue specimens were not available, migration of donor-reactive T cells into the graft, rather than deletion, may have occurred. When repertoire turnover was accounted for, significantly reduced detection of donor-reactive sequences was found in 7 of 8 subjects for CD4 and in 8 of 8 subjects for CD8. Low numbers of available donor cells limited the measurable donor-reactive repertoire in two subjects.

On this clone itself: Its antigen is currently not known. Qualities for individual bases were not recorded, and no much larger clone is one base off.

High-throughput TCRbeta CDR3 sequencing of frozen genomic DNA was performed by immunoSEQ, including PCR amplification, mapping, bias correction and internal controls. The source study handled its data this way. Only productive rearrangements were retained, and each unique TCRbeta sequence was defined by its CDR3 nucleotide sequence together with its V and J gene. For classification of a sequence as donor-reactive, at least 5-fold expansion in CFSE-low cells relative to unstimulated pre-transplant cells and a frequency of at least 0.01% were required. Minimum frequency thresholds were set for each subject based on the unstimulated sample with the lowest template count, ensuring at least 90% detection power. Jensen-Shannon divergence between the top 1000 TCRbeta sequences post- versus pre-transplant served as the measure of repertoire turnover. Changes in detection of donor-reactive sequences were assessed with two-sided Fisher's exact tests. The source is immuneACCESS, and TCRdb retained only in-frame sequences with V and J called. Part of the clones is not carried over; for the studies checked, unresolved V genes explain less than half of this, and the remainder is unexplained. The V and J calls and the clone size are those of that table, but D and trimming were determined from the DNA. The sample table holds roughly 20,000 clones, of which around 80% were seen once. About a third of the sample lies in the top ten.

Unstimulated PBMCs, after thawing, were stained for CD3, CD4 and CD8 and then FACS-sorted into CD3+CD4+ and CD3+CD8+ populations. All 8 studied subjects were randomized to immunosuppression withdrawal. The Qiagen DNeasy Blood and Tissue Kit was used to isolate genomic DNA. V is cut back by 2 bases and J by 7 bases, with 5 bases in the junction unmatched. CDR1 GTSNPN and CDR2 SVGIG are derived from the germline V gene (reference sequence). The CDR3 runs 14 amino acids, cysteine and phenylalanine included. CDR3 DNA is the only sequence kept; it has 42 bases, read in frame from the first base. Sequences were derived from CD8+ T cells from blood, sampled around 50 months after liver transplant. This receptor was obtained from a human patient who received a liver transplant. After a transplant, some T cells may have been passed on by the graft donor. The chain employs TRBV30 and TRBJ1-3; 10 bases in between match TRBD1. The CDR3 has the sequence CAWSPGQGVNTIYF. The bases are TGTGCCTGGAGTCCAGGACAGGGGGTCAACACCATATATTTT.